This paragraph covers one T cell receptor (beta chain) sequence. Its antigen is unidentified. Every patient was affected by relapse after autologous stem cell transplantation, while exposure to brentuximab vedotin was not uniform. From germline, CDR1 is SGHAT and CDR2 FQNNGV. The CDR3 is 18 residues long. Trimming removed 2 bases from V and 7 bases from J; junction bases left unmatched: 19. The assay was immunoSEQ multiplex PCR, and TCRdb's table has in-frame clones only and misses some. Of more than 12,000 clones listed, about 86% were seen once; the top ten hold around 4.5%. The data stem from a study of PD-1 blockade in classical Hodgkin lymphoma. In the study overall: Every 2 weeks, patients had 3 mg/kg nivolumab intravenously. Study findings and constraints: As was reported, newly diagnosed patients showed lower baseline TCR diversity than healthy donors did. CD4+ TCR diversity climbed significantly by C4D1, unlike CD8+ TCR diversity.

The chain recombines TRBV11-2 with TRBJ2-7, with TRBD1 matching over 8 bases. The clonotype originates from a human donor with classical Hodgkin lymphoma. The sequenced sample was peripheral blood mononuclear cells (PBMCs), obtained at baseline. The CDR3 DNA follows: TGTGCCAGCAGCTTAAGCCTCGGGAGTAGACAGGGGCTGAGTGAGCAGTACTTC. This encodes CASSLSLGSRQGLSEQYF.